The rows below give T cell receptor beta chains drawn from one sample of a study of T cell responses to AZD1222 COVID-19 vaccine. The assay was immunoSEQ multiplex PCR, and TCRdb's table has in-frame clones only and misses some. The sample has over 65,000 clones; 70% to 90% are singletons. The specimen was peripheral blood, collected on day 0 of AZD1222 vaccination. These receptors originate from an adult in good health. CDR3s include the opening cysteine and the closing phenylalanine or tryptophan. D genes are given only for firm matches. Rows may omit the clone size; those that give it use once, few, many or a size class.

DNA: TGTGCCAGCAGCTTATGGGACAGGGGGACTGAAGCTTTCTTT
CDR3: CASSLWDRGTEAFF
size: .
J: TRBJ1-1
V: TRBV7-9
D: TRBD1

DNA: TGTGCCACCAGCAGAGTCACCGGGGGGGCCGGTACCGGGGAGCTGTTTTTT
CDR3: CATSRVTGGAGTGELFF
size: few
J: TRBJ2-2
V: TRBV15
D: TRBD2

DNA: TGTGCCAGCAGCCTACTAGCGGGGGGCTCCAACACAGATACGCAGTATTTT
CDR3: CASSLLAGGSNTDTQYF
size: .
J: TRBJ2-3
V: TRBV3-1/TRBV3-2
D: TRBD2

DNA: TGTGCCAGCAGCGATGGGTTAACGGGCTACCATTCACCCCTCCACTTT
CDR3: CASSDGLTGYHSPLHF
size: .
J: TRBJ1-6
V: TRBV21-1
D: .

DNA: TGTGCCAGTAGCCTCCTCGAGGGGAGGACTGAAGCTTTCTTT
CDR3: CASSLLEGRTEAFF
size: .
J: TRBJ1-1
V: TRBV19
D: .

DNA: TGTGCCCCCCGGCACAAAGGCGAAGAGACCCAGTACTTC
CDR3: CAPRHKGEETQYF
size: .
J: TRBJ2-5
V: TRBV7-9
D: .

DNA: TGTGCCAGCTCACCCGGGGGGGATTATTCACCCCTCCACTTT
CDR3: CASSPGGDYSPLHF
size: .
J: TRBJ1-6
V: TRBV18
D: .

DNA: TGTGCCAGCAGCCTCGGGACAGGGGGTGATCAGCCCCAGCATTTT
CDR3: CASSLGTGGDQPQHF
size: .
J: TRBJ1-5
V: TRBV7-3
D: TRBD1

DNA: TGTGCTATAAACCGCGGGGCTAATGAAAAACTGTTTTTT
CDR3: CAINRGANEKLFF
size: .
J: TRBJ1-4
V: TRBV7-8
D: .

DNA: TGCGCCAGCAGCCTTCCGGGACCTGGGGCCAACGTCCTGACTTTC
CDR3: CASSLPGPGANVLTF
size: .
J: TRBJ2-6
V: TRBV5-1
D: .

DNA: TGCGCCAGCAGTGAGTCGGTCCACGAGCAGTACTTC
CDR3: CASSESVHEQYF
size: .
J: TRBJ2-7
V: TRBV10-2
D: .

DNA: TGCAGCGTTGAAGAGAGCGGGGGCTATGGCTACACCTTC
CDR3: CSVEESGGYGYTF
size: .
J: TRBJ1-2
V: TRBV29-1
D: .

DNA: TGTGCCAGCAGCCAAGAATTACACGGGGGTCCAGATACGCAGTATTTT
CDR3: CASSQELHGGPDTQYF
size: .
J: TRBJ2-3
V: TRBV4-2
D: .

DNA: TGTGCCAGCAGCCAAGATCGAAGCGGGGGGGCGGATACGCAGTATTTT
CDR3: CASSQDRSGGADTQYF
size: many
J: TRBJ2-3
V: TRBV4-2
D: TRBD2

DNA: TGCGCCAGCAGCGGGGGCCGGATGGAAGATACGCAGTATTTT
CDR3: CASSGGRMEDTQYF
size: .
J: TRBJ2-3
V: TRBV4-1
D: .

DNA: TGTGCCAGCAGCTTTGGTTGGGCGGGGGGGCCGACCCAGTACTTC
CDR3: CASSFGWAGGPTQYF
size: .
J: TRBJ2-5
V: TRBV5-6
D: TRBD2

DNA: TGTGCCAGCTCACCACCGGGCTGGCCTGAAGCTTTCTTT
CDR3: CASSPPGWPEAFF
size: .
J: TRBJ1-1
V: TRBV18
D: .